This entry lists 21 T cell receptor beta chains sequenced from one sample in a study of T cells after yellow fever vaccination. MiXCR was run by TCRdb on the 5' RACE reads, yielding one entry per CDR3 protein. The sample carries some 110,000 distinct CDR3 sequences, 8.4% recorded once. The source material was CD8+ T cells sorted from PBMCs, sampled 45 days after the yellow fever booster vaccination. The receptors stem from a man under 40 who received the YFV17D yellow fever vaccine.

As for this clonotype: A read error may be the cause here, since a much bigger clone is one base away. Here the CDR3 DNA reads TGTGCCAGCGGCGTAGCGGGACTAGCGTCCAATGAGCAGTTCTTC. The encoded protein is CASGVAGLASNEQFF. This chain connects TRBV9 to TRBJ2-1; 10 bases fit TRBD2. There are 15 residues in the CDR3. The germline V gene encodes CDR1 SGDLS and CDR2 YYNGEE.

A single count supports this clonotype. This sequence may be a read error, since a much larger clone differs from it by one base. The J gene is TRBJ2-1, the V gene TRBV20-1; 10 positions agree with TRBD2. The CDR3 spans 13 residues. CDR1 DFQATT and CDR2 SNEGSKA come from the germline V gene (reference sequence). The CDR3 bases are TGCACTGCTGCCCCGGGACTAGCGAATGAGCAGTTCTTC. This encodes CTAAPGLANEQFF.

This clonotype was seen ten or more times. Its ends do not fully match the called genes, so a read error is possible. The chain is built from TRBV18 and TRBJ2-6, with D hard to call. There are 14 residues in the CDR3. Germline lookup yields CDR1 KGHSH and CDR2 LQKENI. The CDR3 nucleotides are TGTGCCAGCACACCCCAGGCTGGGGCCAACGTCCTGACTTTC. Protein product: CASTPQAGANVLTF.

The CDR3 reads CASRGTGDVVSYNEQFF. The CDR3 DNA reads TGTGCCAGCAGGGGGACAGGTGATGTTGTGTCCTACAATGAGCAGTTCTTC. This chain joins TRBV7-9 and TRBJ2-1; 8 positions match TRBD1. V shed 6 bases, J shed 1 base, and the junction held 11 bases outside the gene matches. Germline V lookup: CDR1 SEHNR, CDR2 FQNEAQ (reference sequence). The CDR3 consists of 17 residues.

This clonotype was picked up many times. The chain carries TRBV4-1 and TRBJ2-2; the match to TRBD2 covers 9 bases. V lost 1 base and J lost 4; bases outside the gene matches: 4. There are 16 residues in the CDR3. Germline lookup yields CDR1 MGHRA and CDR2 YSYEKL. CDR3 sequence (DNA): TGCGCCAGCAGCCAAGGGTGGCGGGAGGGCACCGGGGAGCTGTTTTTT. Residues: CASSQGWREGTGELFF.

This clonotype was seen at least ten times. The CDR3 is CATSRGHGYTF. The CDR3 coding sequence is TGTGCCACCAGCAGAGGCCATGGCTACACCTTC. This chain links TRBV15 with TRBJ1-2, with D unclear. This CDR3 contains 11 residues. The germline gives CDR1 LNHNV, CDR2 YYDKDF (reference sequence). V was clipped by 1 base and J by 6 bases, with 3 bases between them.

This clonotype appeared many times. The genes are TRBV27 and TRBJ2-2; D gene unclear. V was pared by 8 bases and J by 3 bases, with 13 bases between. Germline CDR1 MNHEY, CDR2 SMNVEV (reference sequence). The length of the CDR3 is 14 residues. The CDR3 reads CASGPETHTGELFF. The CDR3, as DNA: TGTGCCAGCGGGCCGGAGACCCACACCGGGGAGCTGTTTTTT.

This clonotype appeared many times. This chain connects TRBV29-1 to TRBJ2-1; 9 nucleotides line up with TRBD2. The CDR3 loop spans 14 amino acids. J lost 7 bases, V lost 3 bases, and 7 bases had no gene match. The germline CDR1 and CDR2 sequences are SQVTM and ANQGSEA. This CDR3 reads CSVDVAGAVNEQFF. CDR3 in DNA: TGCAGCGTTGACGTAGCGGGAGCTGTTAATGAGCAGTTCTTC.

This clonotype occurred many times. V and J are TRBV6-5 and TRBJ2-1; 10 nucleotides match TRBD2. The V gene end was trimmed by 2 bases and the J gene end by 2 bases; junction bases not matched to a gene: 3. The germline CDR1 and CDR2 sequences are MNHEY and SVGAGI. The CDR3 totals 16 residues. CDR3 region: CASSYQREGPYNEQFF. The CDR3 DNA is TGTGCCAGCAGTTACCAGCGGGAGGGCCCCTACAATGAGCAGTTCTTC.

This clonotype was seen repeatedly, ten times or more. The CDR3 DNA reads as TGTGCCAGCAGTTTGGCGGATTACAATGAGCAGTTCTTC. It is translated as CASSLADYNEQFF. The chain combines TRBV12-3 or TRBV12-4 with TRBJ2-1; unclear D gene. Trimming stripped 3 bases from V and 4 bases from J, with 7 bases between. The CDR3 covers 13 residues.

At least ten counts were recorded for this clonotype. The rearrangement uses TRBV6-5 and TRBJ2-5; 7 bases align to TRBD2. V gave up 2 bases and J gave up 5 bases; unmatched junction bases: 2. Looked up from germline, CDR1 is MNHEY and CDR2 is SVGAGI. The CDR3 sequence is 13 residues long. CDR3 nucleotides: TGTGCCAGCAGTTACGGGAGGGAGGAGACCCAGTACTTC. It encodes CASSYGREETQYF.

About this clonotype itself: A clone one base away is much larger, so this may be a read error. This chain links TRBV27 with TRBJ2-1; D unresolved. V was clipped by 0 bases and J by 13 bases, with 13 bases between them. The CDR3 length is 13 residues. Germline CDR1 reads MNHEY; CDR2 reads SMNVEV (reference sequence). CDR3 sequence: CASSLSLAGVQFF. CDR3 DNA: TGTGCCAGCAGTTTATCTCTGGCCGGAGTTCAGTTCTTC.

This clonotype was recorded at least ten times. The chain employs TRBV20-1 and TRBJ1-2, with D perhaps TRBD1 (5 bases). CDR3 length equals 14 residues. The ends were cut back, 6 bases at V and 0 bases at J, with 14 bases in the middle. The V gene's germline CDR1 is DFQATT and CDR2 SNEGSKA (reference sequence). The CDR3 loop is CSAQRMTANYGYTF. The CDR3 region has the DNA TGCAGTGCCCAAAGGATGACAGCTAACTATGGCTACACCTTC.

This clonotype occurred a few times. The V gene is TRBV11-3, the J gene TRBJ2-2; unclear D gene. Trimming removed 1 base from V and 6 bases from J, with 6 bases in between. The germline gives CDR1 SGHNT, CDR2 YENEEA. The CDR3 extends over 13 amino acids. This CDR3 is CASSLAVSGELFF. The CDR3 nucleotides are TGTGCCAGCAGCTTAGCTGTTTCCGGGGAGCTGTTTTTT. The whole variable domain, filled in from reference TRBV11-3 and TRBJ2-2, reads EAGVVQSPRYKIIEKKQPVAFWCNPISGHNTLYWYLQNLGQGPELLIRYENEEAVDDSQLPKDRFSAERLKGVDSTLKIQPAELGDSAVYLCASSLAVSGELFFGEGSRLTVL.

In its sample, this clonotype was seen many times. V gene TRBV20-1 combines with J gene TRBJ2-3, with TRBD1 matching over 8 bases. Germline V gives CDR1 DFQATT, CDR2 SNEGSKA (reference sequence). This CDR3 spans 14 amino acids. Trimming removed 3 bases from V and 1 base from J; junction bases left unmatched: 3. Here the CDR3 DNA reads TGCAGTGCTAGTGCGGGACAGGGCACAGATACGCAGTATTTT. Its translation is CSASAGQGTDTQYF.

This clonotype was seen repeatedly, ten times or more. CDR3 protein: CASSLTRASVTGELFF. CDR3 DNA sequence: TGTGCCAGCAGCCTCACGCGGGCTAGCGTGACCGGGGAGCTGTTTTTT. This chain links TRBV25-1 with TRBJ2-2, with a possible D match to TRBD2 (6 bases). The CDR3 totals 16 residues. The germline V gene encodes CDR1 MGHDK and CDR2 SYGVNS. The V end lost 6 bases, the J end lost 5 bases, and 19 bases lay between the germline ends.

In this sample, this clonotype turned up a few times. The chain couples TRBV28 to TRBJ2-5; D gene ambiguous. The V end was cut by 2 bases, the J end by 1 base, with 8 bases between. CDR3 length: 14 amino acids. Germline V gives CDR1 MDHEN, CDR2 SYDVKM. CDR3 nucleotides: TGTGCCAGCAGTTTACCGGGCCCCCAAGAGACCCAGTACTTC. Its translation is CASSLPGPQETQYF.

The table lists this clonotype with many counts. The V and J genes are TRBV7-9 and TRBJ2-3, with unresolved D. The CDR3 runs 12 residues. The V gene lost 0 bases and the J gene lost 6 bases, with 4 bases spanning the gap. Germline CDR1 reads SEHNR; CDR2 reads FQNEAQ (reference sequence). CDR3 DNA sequence: TGTGCCAGCAGCTTAGCCCCCGATACGCAGTATTTT. Protein product: CASSLAPDTQYF.

This chain joins TRBV29-1 and TRBJ1-1; unclear D gene. The CDR3 loop spans 11 amino acids. Germline V gene data show CDR1 as SQVTM and CDR2 as ANQGSEA. V dropped 7 bases and J dropped 5 bases, with 11 bases sitting between them. CDR3 in amino acids: CSGEEVTEAFF. CDR3 in DNA: TGCAGCGGCGAGGAGGTTACTGAAGCTTTCTTT.

This clonotype came up many times. The chain joins TRBV7-6 to TRBJ2-7; TRBD2 matches at 11 bases. Trimming took 4 bases from V and 7 from J; bases not matched to a gene: 9. CDR1 is SGHVS, CDR2 FNYEAQ, per germline. The length of the CDR3 is 15 residues. The CDR3 DNA reads TGTGCCAGCAGCTCTGCACTAGCGGGAGCGCGAGAGCAGTACTTC. Translating gives CASSSALAGAREQYF.

This clonotype turned up a few times. The chain is built from TRBV7-6 and TRBJ2-6; no definite D call. Germline V gene sequence: CDR1 SGHVS, CDR2 FNYEAQ. The CDR3 loop spans 15 amino acids. V lost 8 bases, J lost 0 bases, and 11 bases lay in between. The DNA for the CDR3 is TGTGCCAGCTCTGGAGCGCACTCTGGGGCCAACGTCCTGACTTTC. This gives the protein CASSGAHSGANVLTF.